A single sample gave rise to the 9 T cell receptor beta chains below, sequenced in a study of T-cell reconstitution after alpha-beta-depleted transplantation in children. The authors prepared the TCRbeta library with unique molecular identifiers. TCRdb reprocessed the PCR reads via MiXCR and lists one record per CDR3 protein. This table holds 450,000 to 600,000 distinct CDR3 sequences, 15% to 20% found once. Sequences were derived from PBMCs from the stem cell graft donor, sampled from the stem cell graft. The receptors were gathered from a human donor who donated a stem cell graft to a child with acute lymphoblastic leukemia.

The chain recombines TRBV29-1 with TRBJ2-2; D perhaps matches TRBD1 (5 bases). Germline V gene sequence: CDR1 SQVTM, CDR2 ANQGSEA. CDR3 length: 13 residues. Trimming stripped 5 bases from V and 1 base from J, with 8 bases between. The CDR3 region is CSVITGNTGELFF. The CDR3 bases are TGCAGCGTTATTACAGGGAACACCGGGGAGCTGTTTTTT.

This clonotype was seen a single time. The gene calls are TRBV15 and TRBJ2-6; 7 nucleotides match TRBD1. The V gene's germline CDR1 is LNHNV and CDR2 YYDKDF (reference sequence). The CDR3 has 15 residues. J was trimmed by 4 bases and V by 3 bases; bases with no gene match: 3. CDR3 amino acids: CATSSDRDGANVLTF. The DNA for the CDR3 is TGTGCCACCAGCAGCGACAGGGACGGGGCCAACGTCCTGACTTTC.

The rearrangement uses TRBV4-1 and TRBJ2-7; D tentatively fits TRBD1 or TRBD2 (7 bases each). Germline CDR1 MGHRA, CDR2 YSYEKL. V lost 4 bases and J 0 bases, leaving 16 bases between the germline ends. The CDR3 runs to 16 residues. The chain's CDR3 is CASSLGGQGVSYEQYF. In DNA, the CDR3 is TGCGCCAGCAGCCTCGGGGGGCAGGGGGTCTCCTACGAGCAGTACTTC.

This sequence joins TRBV27 and TRBJ2-5; no reliable D call. The CDR3 is made up of 13 amino acids. The germline V and J ends were trimmed by 4 bases and 8 bases, with 14 bases remaining between them. The germline V gene encodes CDR1 MNHEY and CDR2 SMNVEV (reference sequence). CDR3 coding DNA: TGTGCCAGCAGTTCCTACTCCGACATTACCCAGTACTTC. Residues: CASSSYSDITQYF.

The chain combines TRBV7-9 with TRBJ2-5, with TRBD1 as a possible D gene (6 bases). Germline assignment: CDR1 SEHNR and CDR2 FQNEAQ (reference sequence). This CDR3 contains 15 residues. The ends were cut back, 0 bases at V and 5 bases at J, with 13 bases in the middle. CDR3 in DNA: TGTGCCAGCAGCTTAGCCCCCACAGGGCGGGAGACCCAGTACTTC. Translation: CASSLAPTGRETQYF.

The CDR3 DNA sequence: TGCGCCAGCAGCCACCCACCGACGGCCCAACCTTCCCTCCACTTT. This sequence encodes CASSHPPTAQPSLHF. The chain is built from TRBV4-1 and TRBJ1-6; D gene ambiguous. CDR3 length: 15 amino acids. CDR1 and CDR2 from the germline V gene are MGHRA and YSYEKL. V lost 3 bases and J 14 bases, leaving 20 bases between the germline ends.

The chain combines TRBV25-1 with TRBJ2-2; 9 bases line up with TRBD2. The CDR3 runs 17 residues. Germline V gene data show CDR1 as MGHDK and CDR2 as SYGVNS. Losses at the gene ends were 1 base for V and 1 base for J; bases not matched to a gene: 4. Here the CDR3 DNA reads TGTGCCAGCAGTGAATCGGCGGGAGGGCAGAACACCGGGGAGCTGTTTTTT. Residues: CASSESAGGQNTGELFF.

Turning to this clonotype: A read error may account for a junction end that differs from germline. V gene TRBV12-3 or TRBV12-4 combines with J gene TRBJ2-1; a possible D gene is TRBD2 (6 bases). This CDR3 is built from 18 residues. The CDR3 sequence: CACSFTALGGIPGNEQFF. CDR3 bases: TGTGCCTGCAGTTTCACAGCGCTGGGCGGGATACCCGGTAATGAGCAGTTCTTC.

The chain recombines TRBV20-1 with TRBJ2-3; D perhaps matches TRBD2 (6 bases). The V and J ends lost 6 bases and 1 base respectively, with 14 bases between them. CDR3 size: 14 residues. CDR1 and CDR2 from the germline V gene are DFQATT and SNEGSKA (reference sequence). CDR3 amino acids: CSARDFSGTDTQYF. CDR3 sequence (DNA): TGCAGTGCGAGGGACTTCTCTGGCACAGATACGCAGTATTTT.